Presented here are 24 T cell receptor beta chains from one specimen sequenced in a study of radiation and T cells in renal cell carcinoma. The data were produced by immunoSEQ multiplex PCR, yet TCRdb's version contains in-frame clones alone and is incomplete. The sample shows 95,000 to 150,000 clones, approximately 78% of them seen only once. The time point is: baseline pretreatment blood. This sample's treatment: 15 Gy SBRT to primary tumor, nephrectomy 4 weeks later. The material sequenced was blood, taken from a patient whose treatment included radiotherapy and nephrectomy. The receptors originated from a woman between 55 and 75 years old with renal cell carcinoma.

V usage is TRBV29-1 and J usage is TRBJ2-7; D is ambiguous. Germline-derived CDR1 and CDR2 are SQVTM and ANQGSEA. This CDR3 is built from 13 residues. Trimming cost V 4 bases and J 2 bases, with 12 bases left between them. CDR3 sequence reads: CSVVLGAAYEQYF. The DNA of the CDR3 is TGCAGCGTTGTCCTGGGTGCGGCCTACGAGCAGTACTTC.

The chain's CDR3 is CASSPGRGTASTDTQYF. The CDR3 bases are TGTGCCAGCAGCCCGGGGAGGGGTACTGCTAGCACAGATACGCAGTATTTT. This chain links TRBV11-2 with TRBJ2-3; 7 bases are a match to TRBD2. CDR1 is SGHAT, CDR2 FQNNGV, per germline. V trimming: 5 bases; J trimming: 0 bases; junction bases outside the gene matches: 11. This CDR3 spans 17 amino acids.

The chain has TRBV28 and TRBJ2-7, with D maybe TRBD1 (6 bases). Germline CDR1 MDHEN, CDR2 SYDVKM. The germline V and J ends were trimmed by 6 bases and 5 bases, with 20 bases remaining between them. The CDR3 has 15 residues. CDR3 in amino acids: CASSPGQLIIHEQYF. The DNA of the CDR3 is TGTGCCAGCAGCCCAGGACAGTTAATAATCCACGAGCAGTACTTC.

The V and J genes are TRBV13 and TRBJ2-7; D might be TRBD1 (5 bases). The germline CDR1 and CDR2 sequences are PRHDT and FYEKMQ (reference sequence). The CDR3 is 13 amino acids. Trimming removed 4 bases from V and 4 bases from J, with 11 bases in between. The CDR3 region is CASSYSQGYEQYF. The CDR3 nucleotides are TGTGCCAGCAGCTATTCCCAGGGTTACGAGCAGTACTTC. The variable domain in full, completed from reference TRBV13 and TRBJ2-7, reads AAGVIQSPRHLIKEKRETATLKCYPIPRHDTVYWYQQGPGQDPQFLISFYEKMQSDKGSIPDRFSAQQFSDYHSELNMSSLELGDSALYFCASSYSQGYEQYFGPGTRLTVT.

This chain connects TRBV6-1 to TRBJ1-5, with 7 bases matching TRBD1. Germline CDR1 reads MNHNS; CDR2 reads SASEGT. V gave up 4 bases and J gave up 5 bases; unmatched junction bases: 5. This CDR3 is 14 amino acids long. DNA for the CDR3: TGTGCCAGCAGTGGATCAGGGGGGTATCAGCCCCAGCATTTT. This translates into CASSGSGGYQPQHF.

The V and J genes are TRBV28 and TRBJ2-7; 13 nucleotides agree with TRBD2. The CDR3 runs 16 residues. The trim removed 3 bases at V and 4 bases at J, leaving 6 bases unmatched. Per germline, CDR1 MDHEN and CDR2 SYDVKM. CDR3: CASSLTSGGIPYEQYF. CDR3 in DNA: TGTGCCAGCAGTTTGACTAGCGGGGGGATCCCTTACGAGCAGTACTTC.

This clone occurred a few times. The rearrangement uses TRBV9 and TRBJ1-1, with 7 bases lining up with TRBD1. V trimming: 2 bases; J trimming: 5 bases; junction bases outside the gene matches: 9. Germline lookup yields CDR1 SGDLS and CDR2 YYNGEE. This CDR3 is 15 amino acids long. CDR3 protein: CASSVTETGRTEAFF. For the CDR3, the DNA is TGTGCCAGCAGCGTGACCGAGACAGGGAGGACTGAAGCTTTCTTT.

The rearrangement joins TRBV28 to TRBJ1-5; D perhaps matches TRBD1 (6 bases). V was clipped by 3 bases and J by 3 bases, with 30 bases between them. Per the germline V gene, CDR1 is MDHEN and CDR2 is SYDVKM. The CDR3 is 21 residues long. In DNA, the CDR3 is TGTGCCAGCAGTTTTAGGTGGGGGAGACCGGGACAAATGTCGAACAATCAGCCCCAGCATTTT. Its protein product is CASSFRWGRPGQMSNNQPQHF.

The CDR3 DNA is TGTGCCAGCAGCGGTAACAGGGGACATAACTATGGCTACACCTTC. Translated: CASSGNRGHNYGYTF. The chain combines TRBV7-8 with TRBJ1-2; 7 bases map to TRBD1. After removal of 5 bases from V and 1 base from J, the junction contained 7 bases not matched to a gene. This CDR3 comprises 15 residues. Germline loops: CDR1 SGHVS, CDR2 FQNEAQ.

The chain links TRBV28 to TRBJ2-2; possible D gene TRBD2, 6 bases. The ends were cut back, 6 bases at V and 3 bases at J, with 17 bases in the middle. The CDR3 contains 16 residues. From germline, CDR1 is MDHEN and CDR2 SYDVKM. CDR3 nucleotide sequence: TGTGCCAGCAGCGCTGACCGGGACTTTTACACCGGGGAGCTGTTTTTT. It codes for CASSADRDFYTGELFF.

The J gene is TRBJ2-5, the V gene TRBV27; D may match TRBD1 or TRBD2 (6 bases each). V lost 5 bases to trimming and J lost 5 bases, with 21 bases between them. The CDR3 length is 16 residues. The germline CDR1 and CDR2 sequences are MNHEY and SMNVEV (reference sequence). CDR3 sequence (DNA): TGTGCCAGCAGTACCATCCGGCTGGGGGGCAGGGAGACCCAGTACTTC. Translated, it gives CASSTIRLGGRETQYF.

V usage is TRBV9 and J usage is TRBJ2-3; 11 positions match TRBD2. Germline V gene data show CDR1 as SGDLS and CDR2 as YYNGEE. Unmatched junction bases numbered 3, after V lost 0 bases and J lost 6 bases. The CDR3 is 15 residues long. CDR3 amino acids: CASSVVSGRADTQYF. Written as DNA, the CDR3 is TGTGCCAGCAGCGTAGTTAGCGGGAGGGCGGATACGCAGTATTTT.

This clone was counted a few times. The J gene is TRBJ1-1, the V gene TRBV2; D unclear. The CDR3 length is 15 residues. In germline, CDR1 is SNHLY, CDR2 FYNNEI. Trimming pared 6 bases from V and 0 bases from J, leaving 14 bases between. CDR3 sequence reads: CASSATRQLNTEAFF. CDR3 in DNA: TGTGCCAGCAGCGCCACTCGACAACTGAACACTGAAGCTTTCTTT.

This chain joins TRBV19 and TRBJ2-3; 7 positions match TRBD1. Germline lookup yields CDR1 LNHDA and CDR2 SQIVND (reference sequence). After removal of 3 bases from V and 6 bases from J, the junction contained 6 bases not matched to a gene. The CDR3 loop spans 14 amino acids. This chain's CDR3 is CASSIGQAGDTQYF. CDR3 DNA sequence: TGTGCCAGTAGTATCGGACAGGCTGGGGATACGCAGTATTTT.

The chain combines TRBV25-1 with TRBJ1-3; D is undetermined. The CDR3 contains 15 residues. Per germline, CDR1 MGHDK and CDR2 SYGVNS. Trimming left V 1 base short and J 0 bases short, with 7 bases between. CDR3 coding DNA: TGTGCCAGCAGTGAATTCGGCTTCTCTGGAAACACCATATATTTT. This codes for CASSEFGFSGNTIYF.

This chain joins TRBV27 and TRBJ2-3; possibly TRBD2 for D (5 bases). CDR1 MNHEY and CDR2 SMNVEV come from the germline V gene (reference sequence). The length of the CDR3 is 13 residues. V dropped 6 bases and J dropped 6 bases, with 13 bases sitting between them. This CDR3 is CASRLHGEDTQYF. As DNA, the CDR3 is TGTGCCAGCAGGCTCCATGGGGAGGATACGCAGTATTTT.

This chain joins TRBV6-4 and TRBJ1-6; D is perhaps TRBD1 (5 bases). With 3 bases removed from V and 8 bases from J, the gap between germline ends came to 8 bases. The CDR3 is 13 amino acids. CDR1 MRHNA and CDR2 SNTAGT come from the germline V gene. CDR3 amino acids: CASSERGDSPLHF. The CDR3 coding sequence is TGTGCCAGCAGTGAGAGGGGCGATTCACCCCTCCACTTT.

This clone has just a few counts. V is TRBV5-1 and J is TRBJ2-2; 10 bases match TRBD2. The CDR3 is made up of 15 amino acids. Germline V gives CDR1 SGHRS, CDR2 YFSETQ. Germline trimming cut 7 bases from V and 13 bases from J; bases unmatched to any gene: 16. The CDR3 loop is CASSRAGTSDIGLFF. CDR3 nucleotide sequence: TGCGCCAGCTCCCGAGCCGGGACTAGCGATATCGGGCTGTTTTTT.

The gene calls are TRBV2 and TRBJ1-4; D possibly corresponds to TRBD1 (6 bases). V gave up 10 bases and J gave up 6 bases, with 18 bases separating them. This CDR3 has 14 residues. CDR1 and CDR2 (germline): SNHLY, FYNNEI. The CDR3 spells CATQRTQGDEKLFF. In nucleotides, the CDR3 is TGTGCCACCCAAAGGACACAGGGTGATGAAAAACTGTTTTTT.

This clone has only a few counts. Other nucleotide sequences in the sample specify the same CDR3. The chain employs TRBV18 and TRBJ1-1; no definite D call. The CDR3 is 16 residues long. Trimming shortened V by 6 bases and J by 2 bases, and 19 bases separated the two germline ends. CDR1 and CDR2 (germline): KGHSH, LQKENI. The CDR3 DNA reads TGTGCCAGCTCTCCAATCCCTCGGTCTATCAACACTGAAGCTTTCTTT. The encoded protein is CASSPIPRSINTEAFF.

This chain connects TRBV9 to TRBJ2-2, with D perhaps matching TRBD2 (6 bases). V gave up 3 bases and J gave up 2 bases, with 8 bases separating them. CDR3 size: 14 residues. CDR1 is SGDLS, CDR2 YYNGEE, per germline. In DNA form, the CDR3 reads TGTGCCAGCAGCGGGGACTCAAACACCGGGGAGCTGTTTTTT. Translating gives CASSGDSNTGELFF.

V and J are TRBV12-5 and TRBJ2-3; 10 nucleotides agree with TRBD2. The CDR3 totals 18 residues. V trimming: 2 bases; J trimming: 4 bases; junction bases outside the gene matches: 12. Germline V gene data show CDR1 as LGHNT and CDR2 as FRNRAP. CDR3 nucleotide sequence: TGTGCTAGTGGTTTGATCCCGAAGCGGGGGGGCTTGCCAGATACGCAGTATTTT. Amino acids: CASGLIPKRGGLPDTQYF.

The J gene is TRBJ2-7, the V gene TRBV6-1; 9 positions agree with TRBD1. The junction had 8 bases not matched to a gene; V was cut back by 4 bases and J by 7 bases. This CDR3 has 14 amino acids. The V gene's germline CDR1 is MNHNS and CDR2 SASEGT. CDR3 loop: CASSGRDRAREQYF. The CDR3 DNA is TGTGCCAGCAGTGGCCGGGACAGGGCTCGGGAGCAGTACTTC.

The chain joins TRBV6-5 to TRBJ1-1; D gene uncertain. Trimming removed 3 bases from V and 3 bases from J, with 8 bases in between. CDR1 and CDR2 from the germline V gene are MNHEY and SVGAGI. This CDR3 region has 13 residues. The CDR3 DNA follows: TGTGCCAGCAGTTATGGGGTAGACACTGAAGCTTTCTTT. Amino acid sequence: CASSYGVDTEAFF.